This T cell receptor (beta chain) is drawn from a study of T cell responses to AZD1222 COVID-19 vaccine. Study as a whole: The analysis combined second doses at about 4 or about 12 weeks.

Study-wide results and limits: Vaccine-associated CD4 TCRs ranged over spike, dominating at 160-218 and 743-854. Donors skewed white British and female; clonal diversity was possibly underestimated.

Points on this clone: No antigen is known for it.

Profiled with immunoSEQ multiplex PCR; TCRdb holds only in-frame clones, not every one. The sample lists roughly 96,000 clones; 80% to 90% were seen once. The receptor was derived from an adult in good health. The material sequenced was peripheral blood, taken on day 0 of AZD1222 vaccination.

The CDR3 protein is CASSPRSSGGVTHEQYF. The CDR3 nucleotides read TGTGCCAGCTCACCACGGTCTAGCGGGGGGGTAACCCACGAGCAGTACTTC. V and J are TRBV18 and TRBJ2-7; 12 bases are shared with TRBD2. V lost 1 base, J lost 5 bases, and 9 bases stayed unmatched. CDR1 and CDR2 (germline): KGHSH, LQKENI. CDR3 length: 17 amino acids.